This TCR beta chain was observed in a study of T cell responses to AZD1222 COVID-19 vaccine. The CDR3 spans 15 residues. CDR1 is MNHEY, CDR2 SVGAGI, per germline. V gave up 1 base and J gave up 5 bases; unmatched junction bases: 6. Measured with immunoSEQ multiplex PCR; TCRdb has only the in-frame clones, and not every one. Of about 100,000 clones listed, 85% to 90% are singletons. Regarding the study as a whole: It was only five to seven AZD1222 recipients who were seropositive at baseline.

Worth noting for this clone: Its antigen is undetermined.

Material: peripheral blood, obtained on day 0 of AZD1222 vaccination. The rearrangement joins TRBV6-5 to TRBJ2-3; TRBD2 agrees at 7 bases. This receptor was taken from an adult in good health. The CDR3, as DNA: TGTGCCAGCAGTTACTTCGCGGGAGATGTAGATACGCAGTATTTT. It codes for CASSYFAGDVDTQYF.